This T cell receptor beta chain emerged from a study of shared clonotypes between healthy human individuals. For every subset, genomic DNA was evenly distributed across several immunoSEQ plates. In the sorted-subset replicate PCRs, 150 to 200 ng DNA, 25,000 to 30,000 T cell genomes, was used. The data were produced by immunoSEQ multiplex PCR, yet TCRdb's version contains in-frame clones alone and is incomplete. The table records about 2.4 million clones, 93% of them present only once. The CDR3 has 14 amino acids. Trimming left V 5 bases short and J 8 bases short, with 18 bases between. Germline CDR1 SEHNR, CDR2 FQNEAQ (reference sequence). Donation came from healthy HIV-negative adults that had no recent acute infections or vaccinations. The investigators split CD4+ cells into a CD45RA+ naive subset and a CD45RA-negative memory subset. This clone occurred a few times.

Sequencing used naive CD4+ T cells from PBMCs. Sample subset: CD45RA+ positively selected. This receptor was taken from a man younger than 30 in good health. Some clones in this sample may be carry-over from other donors' samples. The J gene is TRBJ1-2, the V gene TRBV7-9, with a weak D call TRBD1 (5 bases). For the CDR3, the DNA is TGTGCCAGCAGCCCCACATCAGGGTTGAGGGGCTACACCTTC. It codes for CASSPTSGLRGYTF. The full variable domain, completed using reference TRBV7-9 and TRBJ1-2, is DTGVSQNPRHKITKRGQNVTFRCDPISEHNRLYWYRQTLGQGPEFLTYFQNEAQLEKSRLLSDRFSAERPKGSFSTLEIQRTEQGDSAMYLCASSPTSGLRGYTFGSGTRLTVV.